The clone carrying this T cell receptor (beta chain) was counted at least ten times. A single record per CDR3 protein comes from TCRdb applying MiXCR to the RT-PCR reads. The sample lists around 82,000 distinct CDR3 sequences, 5% occurring once. This entry is derived from a study of patients and donors after allogeneic stem cell transplantation. Sequencing used blood, either unsorted or a sorted T cell fraction (not recorded which). The receptor comes from a human donor who was either an allogeneic HSCT recipient or a stem cell or donor lymphocyte infusion donor (not recorded which). It is not recorded whose cells these are; they may come from a transplant donor.

CDR3 coding DNA: TGCGCCAGCAGCCCTGGGGGTAGGGACAGATCCTACGAGCAGTACTTC. This translates into CASSPGGRDRSYEQYF. The chain uses TRBV5-1 and TRBJ2-7; 7 positions agree with TRBD1. V lost 4 bases, J lost 1 base, and 11 bases stayed unmatched. This CDR3 has 16 residues. Germline CDR1 reads SGHRS; CDR2 reads YFSETQ.